These 29 T cell receptor beta chains share one sample of origin, sequenced in a study of long-term antiretroviral therapy in people with HIV. This was the immunoSEQ v3.0 assay at survey level. The data were produced by immunoSEQ multiplex PCR, yet TCRdb's version contains in-frame clones alone and is incomplete. Of about 13,000 clones listed, 75% to 85% are singletons. Sequencing was performed on unsorted PBMCs, taken 3.2 years before starting antiretroviral therapy. The receptors come from a man aged 40-50 years with HIV.

This rearrangement joins TRBV7-2 to TRBJ2-7; tentative D call: TRBD1 (5 bases). This CDR3 is built from 15 residues. Germline CDR1 reads SGHTA; CDR2 reads FQGNSA. The germline V and J ends were trimmed by 1 base and 3 bases, with 13 bases remaining between them. The DNA for the CDR3 is TGTGCCAGCAGCTTAGAGCAGGGAACCCGCTACGAGCAGTACTTC. It is translated as CASSLEQGTRYEQYF.

This chain joins TRBV12-5 and TRBJ1-5, with no clear D. Between the trimmed V and J ends, which lost 4 bases and 1 base, there was a span of 11 bases. Germline V gene data show CDR1 as LGHNT and CDR2 as FRNRAP. This CDR3 comprises 15 residues. The CDR3 DNA is TGTGCTAGTGGTTCAGAGCAGACCAGCAATCAGCCCCAGCATTTT. It yields the protein CASGSEQTSNQPQHF. Complete variable domain (other parts from reference TRBV12-5 and TRBJ1-5): DARVTQTPRHKVTEMGQEVTMRCQPILGHNTVFWYRQTMMQGLELLAYFRNRAPLDDSGMPKDRFSAEMPDATLATLKIQPSEPRDSAVYFCASGSEQTSNQPQHFGDGTRLSIL.

The rearrangement links TRBV6-1 to TRBJ1-5; 7 nucleotides line up with TRBD1. CDR1 and CDR2 (germline): MNHNS, SASEGT. The CDR3 sequence is 17 residues long. The junction had 9 bases not matched to a gene; V was cut back by 4 bases and J by 0 bases. CDR3 in amino acids: CASSVTGAPYSNQPQHF. CDR3 nucleotides: TGTGCCAGCAGTGTAACAGGGGCGCCCTATAGCAATCAGCCCCAGCATTTT.

This clone appeared a single time. The rearrangement links TRBV5-5 to TRBJ1-2; a weak D match, TRBD1 (5 bases). The CDR3 covers 13 residues. CDR1 is SGHKS, CDR2 YYEKEE, per germline (reference sequence). Trimming pared 4 bases from V and 5 bases from J, leaving 12 bases between. The CDR3 DNA is TGTGCCAGCAGCGCGGGCGCAGGGTATGGCTACACCTTC. This sequence encodes CASSAGAGYGYTF.

CDR3 residues: CASSAGPAGELFF. The CDR3 DNA is TGTGCCAGTAGTGCAGGGCCGGCCGGGGAGCTGTTTTTT. The J gene is TRBJ2-2, the V gene TRBV19; possible D gene TRBD1, 5 bases. The V and J ends lost 5 bases and 6 bases respectively, with 10 bases between them. CDR3 size: 13 residues. The germline CDR1 and CDR2 sequences are LNHDA and SQIVND (reference sequence).

The chain recombines TRBV7-9 with TRBJ2-3; TRBD2 matches at 7 bases. Unmatched junction bases numbered 8, after V lost 4 bases and J lost 4 bases. The germline gives CDR1 SEHNR, CDR2 FQNEAQ (reference sequence). The CDR3 covers 15 residues. In DNA, the CDR3 is TGTGCCAGCAGCTACACGGGCGGGGGATCAGATACGCAGTATTTT. Residues: CASSYTGGGSDTQYF. The entire variable domain, with the rest obtained from reference TRBV7-9 and TRBJ2-3, is as follows: DTGVSQNPRHKITKRGQNVTFRCDPISEHNRLYWYRQTLGQGPEFLTYFQNEAQLEKSRLLSDRFSAERPKGSFSTLEIQRTEQGDSAMYLCASSYTGGGSDTQYFGPGTRLTVL.

The chain uses TRBV5-6 and TRBJ1-3; possibly TRBD1 for D (6 bases). V shed 3 bases and J shed 0 bases, with 13 bases lying between them. CDR3 length equals 16 residues. CDR1 and CDR2 from the germline V gene are SGHDT and YYEEEE. CDR3 amino acids: CASSSGHFSSGNTIYF. The DNA of the CDR3 is TGTGCCAGCAGCTCGGGACATTTTAGCTCTGGAAACACCATATATTTT.

The chain recombines TRBV5-8 with TRBJ2-3; 7 bases agree with TRBD2. Germline CDR1 is SGHTS and CDR2 is YDEGEE. V shed 0 bases, J shed 0 bases, and the junction held 4 bases outside the gene matches. CDR3 length: 16 amino acids. The CDR3 loop reads CASSLGRGTSTDTQYF. The DNA of the CDR3 is TGTGCCAGCAGCTTGGGGCGGGGGACTAGCACAGATACGCAGTATTTT.

The chain carries TRBV5-1 and TRBJ1-4; 11 nucleotides line up with TRBD1. The length of the CDR3 is 17 residues. V was clipped by 1 base and J by 4 bases; unmatched bases: 6. The germline CDR1 and CDR2 sequences are SGHRS and YFSETQ. The CDR3 coding sequence is TGCGCCAGCAGCTTGAGGGGACAGGGGGGTGATAATGAAAAACTGTTTTTT. Translating it yields CASSLRGQGGDNEKLFF. Full variable domain (outside the CDR3, taken from reference TRBV5-1 and TRBJ1-4): KAGVTQTPRYLIKTRGQQVTLSCSPISGHRSVSWYQQTPGQGLQFLFEYFSETQRNKGNFPGRFSGRQFSNSRSEMNVSTLELGDSALYLCASSLRGQGGDNEKLFFGSGTQLSVL.

The genes are TRBV18 and TRBJ2-7; TRBD1 matches 10 bases. This CDR3 contains 14 residues. The junction had 1 base not matched to a gene; V was cut back by 3 bases and J by 2 bases. Germline V lookup: CDR1 KGHSH, CDR2 LQKENI. The CDR3 is CASSPGQGAYEQYF. The CDR3 region has the DNA TGTGCCAGCTCACCCGGACAGGGGGCCTACGAGCAGTACTTC.

This chain connects TRBV7-8 to TRBJ2-5; 11 bases fit TRBD2. The CDR3 is 17 amino acids. Germline-derived CDR1 and CDR2 are SGHVS and FQNEAQ. J lost 4 bases, V lost 1 base, and 8 bases had no gene match. The CDR3 DNA reads as TGTGCCAGCAGCTTAGATACTAGCGGGGGCCGGGGAGAGACCCAGTACTTC. Translated: CASSLDTSGGRGETQYF.

The CDR3 loop reads CASRVSGGSYEQYF. The CDR3 coding sequence is TGTGCCAGCAGAGTGAGCGGGGGGTCCTACGAGCAGTACTTC. The chain is built from TRBV6-1 and TRBJ2-7; 9 bases are a match to TRBD2. CDR1 is MNHNS, CDR2 SASEGT, per germline. The trim removed 6 bases at V and 1 base at J, leaving 4 bases unmatched. CDR3 length equals 14 residues.

The V gene is TRBV11-3, the J gene TRBJ2-1, with D possibly TRBD2 on 6 matching bases. V lost 5 bases and J lost 4, with 6 bases in between. CDR1 is SGHNT and CDR2 is YENEEA in the germline V gene. The CDR3 has 12 amino acids. The CDR3 region is CASSREYNEQFF. The DNA for the CDR3 is TGTGCCAGCAGCCGGGAGTACAATGAGCAGTTCTTC.

V usage is TRBV5-1 and J usage is TRBJ2-7; TRBD1 is a possible D gene (6 bases). Germline V gives CDR1 SGHRS, CDR2 YFSETQ. Deletions cut 0 bases from V and 4 bases from J, with 11 bases between. This CDR3 spans 14 amino acids. CDR3 DNA sequence: TGCGCCAGCAGCTTGGGACAGGCCCAATACGAGCAGTACTTC. Amino acid sequence: CASSLGQAQYEQYF.

This clone was seen only once. The rearrangement joins TRBV11-2 to TRBJ2-7; 16 bases match TRBD2. The V gene end was trimmed by 5 bases and the J gene end by 2 bases; junction bases not matched to a gene: 3. Germline-derived CDR1 and CDR2 are SGHAT and FQNNGV. This CDR3 spans 16 amino acids. Here the CDR3 reads CASSPGLAGGTYEQYF. CDR3 in DNA: TGTGCCAGCAGCCCGGGACTAGCGGGGGGGACCTACGAGCAGTACTTC.

The rearrangement joins TRBV18 to TRBJ1-1, with D tentatively TRBD1 (5 bases). The CDR3 spans 15 residues. Germline-derived CDR1 and CDR2 are KGHSH and LQKENI. V lost 4 bases, J lost 1 base, and 13 bases lay in between. The CDR3 sequence is CASSLGPSGNTEAFF. CDR3 DNA sequence: TGTGCCAGCTCACTGGGGCCCTCAGGGAACACTGAAGCTTTCTTT.

Only one count was recorded for this clone. CDR3 amino acids: CASSKSGVLQETQYF. The CDR3 coding sequence is TGTGCCAGCAGCAAAAGCGGGGTCCTCCAAGAGACCCAGTACTTC. The chain employs TRBV11-2 and TRBJ2-5, with 7 bases identical to TRBD2. The CDR3 extends over 15 amino acids. Trimming at V came to 5 bases and at J to 1 base, leaving 7 bases not matched to a gene. The germline CDR1 and CDR2 sequences are SGHAT and FQNNGV.

This clone has more than one count but fewer than ten. The rearrangement links TRBV6-5 to TRBJ1-3; tentative D call: TRBD1 (5 bases). Trimming removed 2 bases from V and 0 bases from J, with 8 bases in between. Germline CDR1 and CDR2: MNHEY and SVGAGI. This CDR3 region has 15 residues. The CDR3 is CASSYQGYSGNTIYF. CDR3 nucleotide sequence: TGTGCCAGCAGTTACCAGGGTTACTCTGGAAACACCATATATTTT.

In this sample, this clone turned up once. The rearrangement links TRBV29-1 to TRBJ1-1; D gene unclear. The germline V gene has CDR1 SQVTM and CDR2 ANQGSEA. V was cut by 6 bases and J by 9 bases, with 17 bases left in between. CDR3 length equals 12 residues. CDR3: CSVATVLPKAFF. CDR3 DNA: TGCAGCGTCGCAACAGTCTTACCTAAAGCTTTCTTT.

V gene TRBV5-6 combines with J gene TRBJ1-2; TRBD1 aligns across 10 bases. Trimming cost V 3 bases and J 4 bases; bases outside gene matches: 3. CDR3 length: 14 amino acids. CDR1 and CDR2 from the germline V gene are SGHDT and YYEEEE. Here the CDR3 reads CASSSDRGFYGYTF. DNA for the CDR3: TGTGCCAGCAGCTCGGACAGGGGGTTCTATGGCTACACCTTC.

The V call is TRBV6-5, the J call TRBJ2-3; D possibly matches TRBD1 or TRBD2 (5 bases each). The CDR3 is made up of 12 amino acids. V was pared by 5 bases and J by 6 bases, with 9 bases between. Germline V gene data show CDR1 as MNHEY and CDR2 as SVGAGI. As DNA, the CDR3 is TGTGCCAGCAGTCCCGAGGGGGATACGCAGTATTTT. It translates to CASSPEGDTQYF.

The chain employs TRBV7-8 and TRBJ1-4, with 7 bases matching TRBD1. Germline V lookup: CDR1 SGHVS, CDR2 FQNEAQ. There are 14 residues in the CDR3. With V trimmed by 6 bases and J by 6 bases, 7 bases remained unmatched. CDR3 coding DNA: TGTGCCAGCAGAAACAGGGGAGATGATGAAAAACTGTTTTTT. Translation: CASRNRGDDEKLFF.

The chain links TRBV6-1 to TRBJ1-1; unclear D gene. This CDR3 has 14 amino acids. Trimming removed 1 base from V and 0 bases from J, with 6 bases in between. Looked up from germline, CDR1 is MNHNS and CDR2 is SASEGT. The CDR3 loop is CASSEVRLNTEAFF. The CDR3 nucleotides read TGTGCCAGCAGTGAAGTCAGATTGAACACTGAAGCTTTCTTT.

This clone was observed a few times. V usage is TRBV5-1 and J usage is TRBJ1-2; a weak D match, TRBD1 (5 bases). V lost 3 bases, J lost 3 bases, and 9 bases lay in between. Germline V gives CDR1 SGHRS, CDR2 YFSETQ. The CDR3 length is 13 residues. CDR3 in DNA: TGCGCCAGCAGCTCGCAGGGTTACTATGGCTACACCTTC. This translates into CASSSQGYYGYTF.

The chain has TRBV4-1 and TRBJ1-5; no reliable D call. CDR1 and CDR2 from the germline V gene are MGHRA and YSYEKL. V was shortened by 2 bases and J by 1 base, with 3 bases between the two germline ends. The length of the CDR3 is 13 residues. The CDR3 DNA sequence: TGCGCCAGCAGCCAACAGAGCAATCAGCCCCAGCATTTT. This gives the protein CASSQQSNQPQHF.

This clone was counted a single time. The rearrangement joins TRBV9 to TRBJ1-1; D not certain. The CDR3 has 15 residues. V lost 1 base to trimming and J lost 3 bases, with 13 bases between them. Germline assignment: CDR1 SGDLS and CDR2 YYNGEE. In DNA form, the CDR3 reads TGTGCCAGCAGCGTAAGTGGGTCTGAGTACACTGAAGCTTTCTTT. Translation: CASSVSGSEYTEAFF. Complete variable domain (other parts from reference TRBV9 and TRBJ1-1): DSGVTQTPKHLITATGQRVTLRCSPRSGDLSVYWYQQSLDQGLQFLIQYYNGEERAKGNILERFSAQQFPDLHSELNLSSLELGDSALYFCASSVSGSEYTEAFFGQGTRLTVV.

The rearrangement uses TRBV30 and TRBJ2-1, with D tentatively TRBD2 (6 bases). V lost 2 bases and J lost 6, with 8 bases in between. The length of the CDR3 is 12 residues. Per the germline V gene, CDR1 is GTSNPN and CDR2 is SVGIG (reference sequence). CDR3 DNA: TGTGCCTGGAGTTGGGGAGGCAATGAGCAGTTCTTC. It specifies CAWSWGGNEQFF.

This clone was seen once. The chain is built from TRBV6-1 and TRBJ1-1; no clear D. Trimming took 2 bases from V and 1 from J, leaving 8 bases between them. The V gene's germline CDR1 is MNHNS and CDR2 SASEGT. CDR3 length equals 14 residues. Written as DNA, the CDR3 is TGTGCCAGCAGTGAACTCGGATGGAACACTGAAGCTTTCTTT. This translates into CASSELGWNTEAFF.

The V call is TRBV11-3, the J call TRBJ2-1, with 8 nucleotides matching TRBD2. The CDR3 has 17 amino acids. After removal of 0 bases from V and 8 bases from J, the junction contained 12 bases not matched to a gene. CDR1 and CDR2 (germline): SGHNT, YENEEA. The CDR3 DNA reads TGTGCCAGCAGCTTAGACCTCTCCGCGGGGGGATCCCATGAGCAGTTCTTC. Amino acid sequence: CASSLDLSAGGSHEQFF. The complete variable domain, with remaining parts taken from reference TRBV11-3 and TRBJ2-1, reads EAGVVQSPRYKIIEKKQPVAFWCNPISGHNTLYWYLQNLGQGPELLIRYENEEAVDDSQLPKDRFSAERLKGVDSTLKIQPAELGDSAVYLCASSLDLSAGGSHEQFFGPGTRLTVL.